This T cell receptor beta chain was captured by sequencing in a study of CD8+CD57+ T cells in acquired aplastic anemia. Study-wide background: Sorted CD4+ plus CD8+ cells gave DNA averaging about 3.2 ug.

According to the study, genomic DNA was the template for TCR beta VDJ and CDR3 profiling. TCRdb reanalysed the reads using MiXCR and keeps one entry per CDR3 protein. Seen here are about 120,000 distinct CDR3 sequences, about 60% observed once, and the top ten hold about 29%. All sequencing subjects had displayed CD8+CD57+ cell expansion on flow cytometry. This clonotype has only a few counts. Germline V lookup: CDR1 LNHNV, CDR2 YYDKDF (reference sequence). The CDR3 consists of 14 residues. With 1 base removed from V and 6 bases from J, the gap between germline ends came to 12 bases. The specimen was sorted CD4+, CD8+, or CD8+CD57+ T cells (not recorded which) from PBMCs. The origin of this receptor is a human donor with aplastic anemia. The J gene is TRBJ1-2, the V gene TRBV15; tentatively, D is TRBD1 (5 bases). The CDR3 nucleotides read TGTGCCACCAGCAGAGGAGGGGTGAGCGATGGCTACACCTTC. It is translated as CATSRGGVSDGYTF. Using reference TRBV15 and TRBJ1-2 for the parts outside the CDR3, the full variable domain is DAMVIQNPRYQVTQFGKPVTLSCSQTLNHNVMYWYQQKSSQAPKLLFHYYDKDFNNEADTPDNFQSRRPNTSFCFLDIRSPGLGDTAMYLCATSRGGVSDGYTFGSGTRLTVV.